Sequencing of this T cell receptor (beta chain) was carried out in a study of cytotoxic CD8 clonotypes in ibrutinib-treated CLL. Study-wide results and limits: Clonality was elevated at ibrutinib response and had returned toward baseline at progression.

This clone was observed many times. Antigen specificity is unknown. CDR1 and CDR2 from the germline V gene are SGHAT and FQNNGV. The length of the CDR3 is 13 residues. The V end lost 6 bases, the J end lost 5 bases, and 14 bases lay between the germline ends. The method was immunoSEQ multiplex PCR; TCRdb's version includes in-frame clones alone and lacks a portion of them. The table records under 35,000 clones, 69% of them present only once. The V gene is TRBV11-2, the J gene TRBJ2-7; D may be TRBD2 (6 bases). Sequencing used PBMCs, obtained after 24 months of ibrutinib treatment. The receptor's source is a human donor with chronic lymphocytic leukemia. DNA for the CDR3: TGTGCCAGCAGGGATACGGAGGGCCACGAGCAGTACTTC. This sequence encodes CASRDTEGHEQYF.